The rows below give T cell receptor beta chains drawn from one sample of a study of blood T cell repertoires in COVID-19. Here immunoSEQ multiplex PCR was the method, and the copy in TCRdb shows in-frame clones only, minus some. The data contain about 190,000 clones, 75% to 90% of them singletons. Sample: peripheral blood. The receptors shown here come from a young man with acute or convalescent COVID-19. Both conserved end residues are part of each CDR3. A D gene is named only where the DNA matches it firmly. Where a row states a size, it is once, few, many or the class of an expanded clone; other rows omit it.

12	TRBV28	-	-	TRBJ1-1	TGTGCCAGCAGTGCGGGGACCTTGGGAGCTTTCTTT	CASSAGTLGAFF
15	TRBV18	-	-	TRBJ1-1	TGTGCCAGCTCAGTAGTGGGGCCTATGAACACTGAAGCTTTCTTT	CASSVVGPMNTEAFF
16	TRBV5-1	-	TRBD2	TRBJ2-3	TGCGCCAGCAGCCCGATTAGCGGGGGGGTTGCAGATACGCAGTATTTT	CASSPISGGVADTQYF
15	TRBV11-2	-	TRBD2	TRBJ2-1	TGTGCCAGCAGGTTGAGGCGGGAGAGACTCAATGAGCAGTTCTTC	CASRLRRERLNEQFF
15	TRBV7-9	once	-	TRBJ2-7	TGTGCCAGCAGCTTAGGCGGCGGCTTCTCCTACGAGCAGTACTTC	CASSLGGGFSYEQYF
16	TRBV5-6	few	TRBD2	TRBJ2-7	TGTGCCAGCAGCTTTGGTTTCGCGGGGGGTATCTACGAGCAGTACTTC	CASSFGFAGGIYEQYF
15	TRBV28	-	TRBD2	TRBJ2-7	TGTGCCAGCAGTTTAGGGTCTAGCGGGGGAGGCGAGCAGTACTTC	CASSLGSSGGGEQYF
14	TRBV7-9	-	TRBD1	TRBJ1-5	TGTGCCAGCAGCTCCACAGGGGATAGTCAGCCCCAGCATTTT	CASSSTGDSQPQHF
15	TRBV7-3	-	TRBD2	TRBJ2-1	TGTGCCAGCAGCTTAACCGTAGCGGGTTACAATGAGCAGTTCTTC	CASSLTVAGYNEQFF
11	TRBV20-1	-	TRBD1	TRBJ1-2	TGCAGTGGAGAACAGGGGAATGGCTACACCTTC	CSGEQGNGYTF
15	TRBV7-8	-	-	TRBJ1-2	TGTGCCAGCAGCCCAAAGGGGTTATCGAACTATGGCTACACCTTC	CASSPKGLSNYGYTF
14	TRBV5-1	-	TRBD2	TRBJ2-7	TGCGCCAGCAGCACGGGTGGGCGGGGGGACGAGCAGTACTTC	CASSTGGRGDEQYF